Following are 23 T cell receptor beta chains from one sample sequenced in a study of blood T cell repertoires in COVID-19. Assay used: immunoSEQ multiplex PCR; TCRdb lists only in-frame clones, some missing. The sample includes 150,000 to 200,000 clones, approximately 86% of them seen just once. The sample comprised PBMCs or T cells enriched from blood (not recorded which). Source of these receptors: an older woman with acute COVID-19.

J is TRBJ2-5 and V is TRBV19, with D tentatively TRBD2 (5 bases). The CDR3 has 15 amino acids. V shed 3 bases and J shed 0 bases, with 11 bases lying between them. Germline CDR1 LNHDA, CDR2 SQIVND (reference sequence). The CDR3 DNA reads as TGTGCCAGTAGTATTAGAGCGGTCTACCAAGAGACCCAGTACTTC. Translation gives CASSIRAVYQETQYF.

This rearrangement joins TRBV5-1 to TRBJ2-3, with D uncertain. Trimming pared 2 bases from V and 5 bases from J, leaving 6 bases between. CDR1 SGHRS and CDR2 YFSETQ come from the germline V gene. This CDR3 contains 12 residues. CDR3 residues: CASSFNRDTQYF. The CDR3, as DNA: TGCGCCAGCAGCTTTAATAGAGATACGCAGTATTTT.

The chain employs TRBV9 and TRBJ2-1, with TRBD2 matching 7 bases. With V trimmed by 2 bases and J by 7 bases, 15 bases remained unmatched. The CDR3 contains 17 residues. In germline, CDR1 is SGDLS, CDR2 YYNGEE. In DNA form, the CDR3 reads TGTGCCAGCAGCGTGGGTGATGGGCGGGAGATTGGGAATGAGCAGTTCTTC. As protein: CASSVGDGREIGNEQFF.

The chain links TRBV7-2 to TRBJ1-1; D not resolved. The length of the CDR3 is 17 residues. Germline values: CDR1 SGHTA, CDR2 FQGNSA. With 0 bases removed from V and 0 bases from J, the gap between germline ends came to 14 bases. CDR3 loop: CASSLAGSLLLNTEAFF. CDR3 nucleotide sequence: TGTGCCAGCAGCTTAGCGGGCTCTCTGCTACTGAACACTGAAGCTTTCTTT.

The gene calls are TRBV11-2 and TRBJ1-1, with D possibly TRBD1 on 6 matching bases. The CDR3 covers 18 residues. V was trimmed by 8 bases and J by 0 bases, leaving 25 bases between them. Germline-derived CDR1 and CDR2 are SGHAT and FQNNGV. The CDR3 protein is CASSSAWRGAVLNTEAFF. The DNA for the CDR3 is TGTGCCAGCTCCTCTGCCTGGCGGGGGGCTGTGCTGAACACTGAAGCTTTCTTT.

The chain has TRBV27 and TRBJ1-4; possible D gene TRBD1, 5 bases. Germline V gene lookup returns CDR1 MNHEY and CDR2 SMNVEV (reference sequence). The V end lost 6 bases, the J end lost 2 bases, and 10 bases lay between the germline ends. The CDR3 length is 14 residues. The CDR3 DNA sequence: TGTGCCAGCAGATCACCAGGGACTAATGAAAAACTGTTTTTT. This translates into CASRSPGTNEKLFF.

The V call is TRBV9, the J call TRBJ1-1; 7 nucleotides match TRBD1. CDR1 is SGDLS, CDR2 YYNGEE, per germline. J was trimmed by 4 bases and V by 4 bases; bases with no gene match: 10. The CDR3 totals 15 residues. CDR3 in DNA: TGTGCCAGCAGCCCCAGACAGGGAAGGGGCACTGAAGCTTTCTTT. It specifies CASSPRQGRGTEAFF.

The chain links TRBV11-2 to TRBJ1-1; 10 nucleotides agree with TRBD1. CDR3 length: 17 residues. CDR1 and CDR2 from the germline V gene are SGHAT and FQNNGV. V lost 1 base and J lost 1; bases outside the gene matches: 6. In DNA form, the CDR3 reads TGTGCCAGCAGCTTAGCGGGACAGGGGCGGGGGAACACTGAAGCTTTCTTT. Translating gives CASSLAGQGRGNTEAFF.

The chain recombines TRBV7-7 with TRBJ2-5; D is possibly TRBD1 (6 bases). Germline CDR1 reads SSHAT; CDR2 reads FNYEAQ (reference sequence). Trimming left V 4 bases short and J 1 base short, with 10 bases between. This CDR3 contains 14 residues. The CDR3, as DNA: TGTGCCAGCAGCTCGACAGGCTTCCAAGAGACCCAGTACTTC. It translates to CASSSTGFQETQYF.

This clone was counted ten times or more. This chain joins TRBV19 and TRBJ1-5; possibly TRBD1 for D (5 bases). From germline, CDR1 is LNHDA and CDR2 SQIVND (reference sequence). Trimming removed 3 bases from V and 2 bases from J, with 8 bases in between. This CDR3 region has 14 residues. The CDR3 DNA follows: TGTGCCAGTAGTATGTTGACAGGCAATCAGCCCCAGCATTTT. Amino acids: CASSMLTGNQPQHF.

The rearrangement joins TRBV4-3 to TRBJ1-2; D uncertain. There are 15 residues in the CDR3. Germline V lookup: CDR1 LGHNA, CDR2 YSLEER. V dropped 4 bases and J dropped 5 bases, with 17 bases sitting between them. The CDR3 spells CASSPWTSLEYGYTF. The CDR3 DNA is TGCGCCAGCAGCCCCTGGACTTCTTTAGAGTATGGCTACACCTTC.

The chain combines TRBV27 with TRBJ2-1, with D perhaps TRBD2 (6 bases). Germline V gene sequence: CDR1 MNHEY, CDR2 SMNVEV (reference sequence). The CDR3 runs 13 residues. Trimming cost V 9 bases and J 6 bases, with 15 bases left between them. The CDR3 DNA reads as TGTGCCAGGGATGGGACTCCATCCAATGAGCAGTTCTTC. Protein product: CARDGTPSNEQFF.

This sequence joins TRBV7-2 and TRBJ2-7; 8 bases map to TRBD2. CDR3 length: 14 residues. Germline-derived CDR1 and CDR2 are SGHTA and FQGNSA. V shed 5 bases, J shed 6 bases, and the junction held 9 bases outside the gene matches. The CDR3 DNA sequence: TGTGCCAGCAGCGTAACGACTAGCGCAGGCGAGCAGTACGTC. Protein sequence: CASSVTTSAGEQYV.

This clone was seen a single time. The chain joins TRBV28 to TRBJ1-2; 9 bases match TRBD1. Germline V CDR1 and CDR2: MDHEN, SYDVKM. V was pared by 6 bases and J by 2 bases, with 4 bases of the junction left unmatched. The CDR3 sequence is 14 residues long. The CDR3, as DNA: TGTGCCAGCAGAACAGGGGGCGCGAACTATGGCTACACCTTC. It specifies CASRTGGANYGYTF.

The V call is TRBV27, the J call TRBJ1-4; TRBD1 agrees at 9 bases. The CDR3 length is 16 residues. Germline trimming cut 6 bases from V and 7 bases from J; bases unmatched to any gene: 12. Per germline, CDR1 MNHEY and CDR2 SMNVEV (reference sequence). The CDR3 sequence: CASRHQTGGEGEKLFF. CDR3 sequence (DNA): TGTGCCAGCAGACACCAGACAGGGGGGGAAGGTGAAAAACTGTTTTTT.

The chain combines TRBV28 with TRBJ2-4, with 8 bases identical to TRBD1. Germline loops: CDR1 MDHEN, CDR2 SYDVKM. CDR3 length: 15 residues. Germline trimming cut 5 bases from V and 5 bases from J; bases unmatched to any gene: 8. Here the CDR3 reads CASSINMGQENIQYF. The CDR3 region has the DNA TGTGCCAGCAGTATAAACATGGGACAGGAAAACATTCAGTACTTC.

J is TRBJ2-7 and V is TRBV19, with 7 bases lining up with TRBD2. Unmatched junction bases numbered 11, after V lost 3 bases and J lost 0 bases. The CDR3 has 17 residues. The germline V gene has CDR1 LNHDA and CDR2 SQIVND (reference sequence). The CDR3 spells CASSIGLAGVNSYEQYF. CDR3 in DNA: TGTGCCAGTAGTATCGGTTTGGCGGGAGTTAACTCCTACGAGCAGTACTTC.

The chain employs TRBV7-2 and TRBJ1-1, with a possible D match to TRBD1 (5 bases). The CDR3 runs to 13 residues. V shed 5 bases and J shed 6 bases, with 13 bases lying between them. Germline assignment: CDR1 SGHTA and CDR2 FQGNSA. This CDR3 is CASSIQVPSEAFF. DNA for the CDR3: TGTGCCAGCAGCATACAGGTTCCTTCTGAAGCTTTCTTT.

This chain joins TRBV7-2 and TRBJ2-2; 7 positions agree with TRBD2. The CDR3 is made up of 14 amino acids. V was clipped by 5 bases and J by 1 base; unmatched bases: 1. CDR1 and CDR2 (germline): SGHTA, FQGNSA. As DNA, the CDR3 is TGTGCCAGCAGCCCGGGGGGGAACACCGGGGAGCTGTTTTTT. Its protein is CASSPGGNTGELFF.

The chain employs TRBV19 and TRBJ2-1; TRBD2 aligns across 8 bases. The CDR3 sequence is 16 residues long. CDR1 is LNHDA and CDR2 is SQIVND in the germline V gene (reference sequence). V was clipped by 4 bases and J by 4 bases; unmatched bases: 9. The chain's CDR3 is CASSTSGGPPYNEQFF. The CDR3 DNA follows: TGTGCCAGTAGTACCTCGGGGGGGCCACCGTACAATGAGCAGTTCTTC.

V and J are TRBV27 and TRBJ1-1; TRBD1 matches at 7 bases. J was trimmed by 5 bases and V by 5 bases; bases with no gene match: 11. The CDR3 loop spans 15 amino acids. Germline values: CDR1 MNHEY, CDR2 SMNVEV (reference sequence). The CDR3 is CASSLQTGIRTEAFF. For the CDR3, the DNA is TGTGCCAGCAGTCTACAGACAGGGATCCGAACTGAAGCTTTCTTT.

This chain connects TRBV5-1 to TRBJ2-3; no definite D call. This CDR3 spans 13 amino acids. The V end lost 0 bases, the J end lost 4 bases, and 6 bases lay between the germline ends. Per the germline V gene, CDR1 is SGHRS and CDR2 is YFSETQ. The DNA of the CDR3 is TGCGCCAGCAGCTTGGCGCTAGCAGATACGCAGTATTTT. This gives the protein CASSLALADTQYF.

This clone has more than one count but fewer than ten. The chain uses TRBV28 and TRBJ2-7, with a tentative D call TRBD2 (5 bases). This CDR3 has 12 residues. Germline loops: CDR1 MDHEN, CDR2 SYDVKM. The V end lost 10 bases, the J end lost 0 bases, and 10 bases lay between the germline ends. The CDR3 region has the DNA TGTGCCATATCGGCGGGCTCCTACGAGCAGTACTTC. Protein sequence: CAISAGSYEQYF.